Below, 3 T cell receptor beta chains from the same sample are listed, as sequenced in a study of post-analysis software for immune sequencing data. Study results and caveats: Patients used about five TRBV segments, including TRBV5-6, TRBV5-1 and TRBV20-1, more often than controls.

The authors incorporated unique molecular identifiers into the TCR beta cDNA libraries. MiXCR was run by TCRdb on the PCR reads, yielding one entry per CDR3 protein. Here the sample spans over 700,000 distinct CDR3 sequences, roughly 27% being singletons. For these receptors, no antigen is known. What was sequenced was blood. These receptors were collected from a girl aged 5-17 years with multiple sclerosis.

This clonotype was seen at least ten times. V is TRBV20-1 and J is TRBJ2-5, with D possibly being TRBD2 (5 bases). The germline CDR1 and CDR2 sequences are DFQATT and SNEGSKA (reference sequence). The CDR3 consists of 10 residues. Trimming cost V 6 bases and J 7 bases, with 9 bases left between them. This CDR3 is CSAREGTQYF. The CDR3 DNA follows: TGCAGTGCCCGTGAGGGGACCCAGTACTTC.

The rearrangement joins TRBV21-1 to TRBJ2-3; TRBD2 reflects the table's D call only, with no check against the DNA. TRBV21-1 is a listed pseudogene. The CDR3 contains 20 residues. CDR3 in DNA: TGTGCCAGCAGCAAAGAGGACGGGCCCCTTGCCCATCTAGGCACAGATACGCAGTATTTT. Encoded protein: CASSKEDGPLAHLGTDTQYF.

The chain joins TRBV15 to TRBJ1-2; possible D gene TRBD1, 5 bases. Germline lookup yields CDR1 LNHNV and CDR2 YYDKDF (reference sequence). The V and J ends lost 0 bases and 4 bases respectively, with 15 bases between them. The CDR3 has 16 residues. The CDR3 DNA is TGTGCCACCAGCAGAGAGTTGTCAGGGTCGGGCTATGGCTACACCTTC. It codes for CATSRELSGSGYGYTF.